This T cell receptor beta chain was sequenced for a study of beta chain features in type 1 diabetes. TCRB transcripts that were expressed got sequenced, as all of the isolated RNA had been reverse transcribed. Profiling relied on immunoSEQ multiplex PCR, and the TCRdb table lists in-frame clones only, not all of them. The sample holds 900,000 or so clones, about a sixth seen once. This clone was observed a few times. Antigen specificity is unknown. The length of the CDR3 is 15 residues. Deletions cut 2 bases from V and 0 bases from J, with 10 bases between. Germline values: CDR1 ENHRY, CDR2 SYGVKD. Overall study results and limits: Patients showed naive, central memory and Treg TCRB repertoires that appeared more similar than those of healthy donors.

Staining for CD45RO/CCR7/CD25/CD127/CD95/CD27 allowed sorting of CD4+ naive, central memory, regulatory and stem cell-like memory cells. The rearrangement joins TRBV10-3 to TRBJ2-5, with D perhaps matching TRBD1 or TRBD2 (5 bases each). The TCR comes from a woman aged 18-30 years in good health. The sequenced sample was naive CD4+ T cells from blood. The CDR3 region is CAISEPGTYQETQYF. The CDR3 nucleotides read TGTGCCATCAGTGAGCCCGGGACGTACCAAGAGACCCAGTACTTC.